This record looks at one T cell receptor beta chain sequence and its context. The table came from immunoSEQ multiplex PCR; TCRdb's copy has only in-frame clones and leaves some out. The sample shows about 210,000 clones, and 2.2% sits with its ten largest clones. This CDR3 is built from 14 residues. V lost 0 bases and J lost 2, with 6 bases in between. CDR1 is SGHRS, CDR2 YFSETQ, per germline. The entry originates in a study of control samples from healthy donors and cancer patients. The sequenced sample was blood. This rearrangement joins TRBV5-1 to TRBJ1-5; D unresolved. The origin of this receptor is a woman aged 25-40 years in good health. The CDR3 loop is CASSLESGNQPQHF. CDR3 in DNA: TGCGCCAGCAGCTTGGAAAGTGGCAATCAGCCCCAGCATTTT.